This T cell receptor (beta chain) stems from a study of identical twins. Overall study findings and caveats: Among monozygotic twins, out-of-frame TCR alpha sharing exceeded what models predicted.

MiXCR, run by TCRdb on the 5' RACE reads, gives a single entry per CDR3 protein. This sample has hundreds of thousands of distinct CDR3 sequences; 21% occur once, and the top ten carry 4.3%. A word on this clonotype: Its antigen is not identified.

These data are also associated with another study on T cells expressing NK-cell markers. That investigation notes: These clonotypes additionally ranked first within the CD3+CD56-NKG2C+ fraction of a handful of donors.

This TCR was sampled from a woman younger than 30 in good health. Sequencing was done on a sample of PBMCs.

The CDR3: CASSPQAGDEQYF. In DNA form, the CDR3 reads TGTGCCAGCAGTCCGCAAGCCGGTGACGAGCAGTACTTC. The chain uses TRBV7-6 and TRBJ2-7; no firm D call. The CDR3 consists of 13 residues. Per germline, CDR1 SGHVS and CDR2 FNYEAQ. V was pared by 6 bases and J by 5 bases, with 14 bases between.